This T cell receptor (beta chain) was captured in a study of CD8 T cells in Susac syndrome. With random hexamers, reverse transcription was performed on roughly 0.5 to 1 ug of RNA. TCRdb redid the calling of the immunoSEQ multiplex PCR reads with MiXCR, one entry per CDR3 protein. Of roughly 200,000 distinct CDR3 sequences listed, around 93% are singletons. Trimming took 0 bases from V and 0 from J, leaving 7 bases between them. This CDR3 has 15 amino acids. Germline V gene sequence: CDR1 SGDLS, CDR2 YYNGEE. The rearrangement uses TRBV9 and TRBJ1-5; D is unresolved. Specimen: CD4+ T cells from PBMCs. This receptor was taken from a human donor with multiple sclerosis. CDR3: CASSVGQFSNQPQHF. In nucleotides, the CDR3 is TGTGCCAGCAGCGTAGGGCAGTTTAGCAATCAGCCCCAGCATTTT. Using reference TRBV9 and TRBJ1-5 for the parts outside the CDR3, the full variable domain is DSGVTQTPKHLITATGQRVTLRCSPRSGDLSVYWYQQSLDQGLQFLIQYYNGEERAKGNILERFSAQQFPDLHSELNLSSLELGDSALYFCASSVGQFSNQPQHFGDGTRLSIL.